The source of this TCR beta chain is a study (dated by TCRdb to the early 2020s). Taken from the germline V gene, the CDR1 and CDR2 loops are SGHAT and FQNNGV. CDR3 length: 16 amino acids, cysteine to phenylalanine. Only the CDR3 DNA stays, 48 bases, in frame from base 1. Compared with germline, V lacks 4 bases and J lacks 2 bases; bases without a gene match: 9. Survey-level sequencing on the immunoSEQ platform was used to profile TCR beta chain repertoires. For the original study's pipeline: Repertoire diversity was quantified by the inverse Simpson index, and CDR3 amino acid length spectratypes and V-J pairing frequencies were compared. TCR beta CDR3 sequences were matched against VDJdb to annotate clonotypes specific to SARS-CoV-2, CMV, influenza A and EBV. The table comes from immuneACCESS by way of TCRdb, which keeps in-frame sequences with V and J called. Part of the clones is missing from these tables; in studies checked, under half for an unresolved V gene and the rest for unknown reasons. V, J and clone size derive from that table, while D and trimming were established from the DNA sequence. The sample has 55,000 to 70,000 clones on record, just over 90% of them singletons. Of the sample, around 4.6% is held by the ten largest clones.

General conclusions and limits of the study: According to the authors, more investigation is needed, including longitudinal sampling and evaluation of a control group.

PBMCs were separated from peripheral blood, and TCR beta sequencing was performed on genomic DNA obtained from unsorted PBMCs. On this clone itself: Its antigen target is currently unknown. Within one base of it there is no much larger clone, and no base qualities were kept.

The clonotype originates from a man aged 35-49 years with rheumatoid arthritis. The material sequenced was PBMCs. The chain couples TRBV11-2 to TRBJ1-1; 8 bases in the middle match TRBD1. CDR3 protein: CASSWTRDRTNTEAFF. The DNA reads as follows: TGTGCCAGCAGCTGGACCCGGGACAGGACCAACACTGAAGCTTTCTTT.